This record looks at one TCR beta chain sequence and its context. How the authors handled the data: Reference gene primer amplification gave nucleated cell count estimates. Sequencing was performed with immunoSEQ multiplex PCR; in TCRdb, only in-frame clones are kept and a portion is missing. V and J calls and clone size are copied from that table; D and trimming were computed from the DNA. The sample includes about 140,000 clones, 88% of them seen just once. The data originate from a study of blood T cell repertoires in COVID-19. Study-level background: Acute and convalescent COVID-19 specimens originated in the United States, Italy and Spain. T cells, B-cell-depleted T cells, or PBMCs supplied cDNA or gDNA.

The CDR3 is 14 amino acids. The V gene's germline CDR1 is MNHEY and CDR2 SMNVEV (reference sequence). The V gene lost 3 bases and the J gene lost 5 bases, with 13 bases spanning the gap. The chain combines TRBV27 with TRBJ2-5, with D possibly being TRBD1 (8 bases). This TCR derives from a man aged 65 to 79 with acute or convalescent COVID-19. The sample was peripheral blood. The CDR3 DNA reads as TGTGCCAGCAGTTTCGACAGGGGAGGGGAGACCCAGTACTTC. Encoded protein: CASSFDRGGETQYF.